This is a list of T cell receptor beta chains from one sample in a study of T cell responses to AZD1222 COVID-19 vaccine. The protocol was immunoSEQ multiplex PCR, while the TCRdb copy is restricted to in-frame clones and leaves out a portion. This sample has approximately 120,000 clones, with around 89% found just once. The sequencing here drew on peripheral blood, taken on day 0 of AZD1222 vaccination. Receptors originate from an adult in good health. CDR3s include the opening cysteine and the closing phenylalanine or tryptophan. A D gene is named only where the DNA matches it firmly. Where a row states a size, it is once, few, many or the class of an expanded clone; other rows omit it.

clone_size j_call v_call d_call cdr3_aa cdr3_nt
once TRBJ1-6 TRBV7-9 . CASSLGGSPLHF TGTGCCAGCAGCTTAGGGGGATCACCCCTCCACTTT
. TRBJ2-1 TRBV7-9 TRBD2 CASSLDGLAEGTEQFF TGTGCCAGCAGCTTAGACGGGCTAGCGGAAGGAACGGAGCAGTTCTTC
. TRBJ2-5 TRBV7-8 TRBD2 CASSLTSGQETQYF TGTGCCAGCAGCTTAACTAGCGGCCAAGAGACCCAGTACTTC
. TRBJ1-3 TRBV25-1 . CASSDGVVENTIYF TGTGCCAGCAGTGACGGGGTAGTTGAGAACACCATATATTTT
. TRBJ1-3 TRBV13 . CASIKSGDTIYF TGTGCCAGCATCAAATCCGGGGACACCATATATTTT
. TRBJ2-1 TRBV6-5 TRBD2 CASKAGTHNEQFF TGTGCCAGCAAAGCGGGAACCCACAATGAGCAGTTCTTC
. TRBJ2-3 TRBV25-1 . CARERGFFYGDTDTQYF TGTGCCAGAGAAAGGGGCTTCTTTTATGGGGACACAGATACGCAGTATTTT
. TRBJ2-7 TRBV7-3 . CASSSGGSSEQYF TGTGCCAGCAGCTCTGGGGGGAGTAGCGAGCAGTACTTC
. TRBJ2-1 TRBV19 TRBD2 CASKATTSGRHYNEQFF TGTGCCAGTAAGGCGACTACTAGCGGGAGGCACTACAATGAGCAGTTCTTC
. TRBJ2-1 TRBV9 . CASRRDNNEQFF TGTGCCAGCCGGCGAGATAACAATGAGCAGTTCTTC
. TRBJ2-7 TRBV29-1 TRBD1 CSVVGGRGPYEQYF TGCAGCGTTGTAGGGGGCAGGGGGCCCTACGAGCAGTACTTC
. TRBJ2-3 TRBV6-5 . CASSYLRVSTDTQYF TGTGCCAGCAGTTACCTCAGGGTGAGCACAGATACGCAGTATTTT
. TRBJ2-5 TRBV5-4 TRBD2 CASSLERDGYRETQYF TGTGCCAGCAGCTTGGAGCGGGATGGTTATCGAGAGACCCAGTACTTC
once TRBJ2-1 TRBV5-4 TRBD2 CASSSGLAINEQFF TGTGCCAGCAGCTCGGGACTAGCAATCAATGAGCAGTTCTTC
. TRBJ1-6 TRBV7-9 TRBD1 CASPGQDNSPLHF TGTGCCAGCCCGGGACAGGATAATTCACCCCTCCACTTT
. TRBJ2-3 TRBV3-1/TRBV3-2 . CASSPEGLGGRTADTQYF TGTGCCAGCAGCCCCGAAGGACTCGGGGGGCGAACGGCAGATACGCAGTATTTT
. TRBJ1-2 TRBV27 . CASSLDSGIYGYTF TGTGCCAGCAGTTTAGATAGCGGGATATATGGCTACACCTTC
. TRBJ1-1 TRBV30 . CAWRQNTEAFF TGTGCCTGGAGACAGAACACTGAAGCTTTCTTT
. TRBJ1-1 TRBV7-9 . CASSLFRVRNTEAFF TGTGCCAGCAGCTTATTCAGGGTTAGAAACACTGAAGCTTTCTTT
. TRBJ1-4 TRBV2 . CASRAQVATNEKLFF TGTGCCAGCAGGGCTCAGGTTGCAACTAATGAAAAACTGTTTTTT
. TRBJ2-1 TRBV5-4 . CASSLRSGVRNEQFF TGTGCCAGCAGCTTGAGAAGCGGAGTAAGAAATGAGCAGTTCTTC
. TRBJ1-5 TRBV28 . CASSFPGLNQPQHF TGTGCCAGCAGTTTCCCGGGACTTAATCAGCCCCAGCATTTT
. TRBJ1-2 TRBV28 TRBD1 CASSLGTGWGYTF TGTGCCAGCAGTTTGGGGACAGGGTGGGGCTACACCTTC
. TRBJ2-1 TRBV2 TRBD2 CASAIELAGVNEQFF TGTGCCAGCGCTATCGAGCTAGCGGGAGTCAATGAGCAGTTCTTC
. TRBJ1-5 TRBV7-9 . CASSTGGPHQPQHF TGTGCCAGCAGCACTGGGGGTCCACATCAGCCCCAGCATTTT
few TRBJ1-2 TRBV28 . CASSPAEVRGYTF TGTGCCAGCAGCCCTGCGGAGGTTAGAGGCTACACCTTC
. TRBJ2-7 TRBV4-3 TRBD2 CASSRTTSGSYEQYF TGCGCCAGCAGCCGCACGACTAGCGGGAGCTACGAGCAGTACTTC
. TRBJ1-5 TRBV7-9 . CASSSTDRDFYSNQPQHF TGTGCCAGCAGCTCAACGGACAGAGACTTTTATAGCAATCAGCCCCAGCATTTT
. TRBJ1-2 TRBV29-1 . CSARDIYGYTF TGCAGCGCCCGGGACATCTATGGCTACACCTTC
. TRBJ1-4 TRBV28 . CASTPPGEKLFF TGTGCCAGCACACCCCCGGGCGAAAAACTGTTTTTT
. TRBJ1-4 TRBV6-5 . CASSWPIWGGEKLFF TGTGCCAGCAGTTGGCCCATTTGGGGGGGTGAAAAACTGTTTTTT
. TRBJ2-3 TRBV7-3 . CASSSQHLIGGSTDTQYF TGTGCCAGCAGCTCGCAGCACCTTATTGGGGGGAGCACAGATACGCAGTATTTT